One and the same sample provided the 3 T cell receptor beta chains below, sequenced in a study of T cells in Graves' hyperthyroidism and ophthalmopathy. The source material, RNA transcripts, was used to amplify TCR beta CDR3 regions. Carried out on the TCR CDR3, a first-round RT-PCR used the HTBI primer set. TCRdb ran MiXCR on the multiplex PCR reads and lists one entry per CDR3 protein. The sample contains hundreds of thousands of distinct CDR3 sequences, less than 15% of which appear only once. The sample was blood. The source of these receptors is a young woman with Graves' hyperthyroidism.

The chain joins TRBV27 to TRBJ2-1; 7 bases are shared with TRBD1. This CDR3 region has 17 residues. The germline CDR1 and CDR2 sequences are MNHEY and SMNVEV (reference sequence). Unmatched junction bases numbered 9, after V lost 4 bases and J lost 0 bases. CDR3 amino acids: CASSSQNRGHSYNEQFF. CDR3 nucleotides: TGTGCCAGCAGTTCCCAAAACAGGGGACACTCCTACAATGAGCAGTTCTTC.

At least ten counts were recorded for this clonotype. The chain couples TRBV20-1 to TRBJ2-3, with D tentatively TRBD2 (5 bases). Germline values: CDR1 DFQATT, CDR2 SNEGSKA (reference sequence). This CDR3 spans 16 amino acids. Trimming removed 5 bases at V and 2 bases at J, with 20 bases between. The CDR3 DNA reads TGCAGTGCTTGGACCCACTCTGGCGGGCCCACAGATACGCAGTATTTT. Translating it yields CSAWTHSGGPTDTQYF.

The table lists this clonotype with many counts. The DNA is left out, because the CDR3 cannot be placed on it with certainty; the CDR3 is given as TCRdb lists it. This rearrangement joins TRBV12-3 or TRBV12-4 to TRBJ1-5; the table's D gene call, TRBD1, was not cross checked with the DNA. Inclusive of both ends, the CDR3 amounts to 15 amino acids. The CDR3 here is CASSSSTGSNQPQHF.